A selection of T cell receptor beta chains follows, all from one sample in a study of memory CD4+ T cells and cytomegalovirus serostatus. Profiling relied on immunoSEQ multiplex PCR, and the TCRdb table lists in-frame clones only, not all of them. The sample yields tens of thousands of clones, around 82% seen once. Input material: memory CD4+ T cells from blood. The receptors were sampled from an adult in good health and CMV-seronegative. The CDR3 runs from the conserved cysteine through the conserved F or W. Each record gives: D gene, J gene, clone size, V gene, CDR3 protein, CDR3 DNA. D genes are given only for firm matches. Rows give clone size only sometimes, using once, few, many, or a class for an expanded clone.

NA | TRBJ1-3 | NA | TRBV6-1 | CASSVSLQNTIYF | TGTGCCAGCAGTGTGTCGCTCCAGAACACCATATATTTT
NA | TRBJ2-5 | NA | TRBV4-1 | CASSQGVSAGVGETQYF | TGCGCCAGCAGCCAAGGGGTTTCGGCTGGGGTCGGAGAGACCCAGTACTTC
TRBD1 | TRBJ2-5 | NA | TRBV6-5 | CASSYTDRVGETQYF | TGTGCCAGCAGTTATACCGACAGGGTTGGAGAGACCCAGTACTTC
TRBD2 | TRBJ2-1 | few | TRBV11-3 | CASSLSLAGAGNEQFF | TGTGCCAGCAGCTTATCACTAGCGGGAGCGGGCAATGAGCAGTTCTTC
NA | TRBJ1-3 | NA | TRBV7-2 | CASSLGRGYSGNTYF | TGTGCCAGCAGCTTAGGGAGGGGTTACTCTGGAAACACCTATTTT
NA | TRBJ2-2 | NA | TRBV27 | CASSSFRDTGELFF | TGTGCCAGCAGTTCCTTCAGGGACACCGGGGAGCTGTTTTTT
NA | TRBJ2-7 | NA | TRBV30 | CAWETGSGYEQYF | TGTGCCTGGGAAACAGGGTCGGGTTACGAGCAGTACTTC
TRBD1 | TRBJ1-1 | NA | TRBV28 | CASSTGGFLNTEAFF | TGTGCCAGCAGTACAGGGGGTTTCTTGAACACTGAAGCTTTCTTT
NA | TRBJ2-1 | NA | TRBV6-1 | CASSDPRALKPGNEQFF | TGTGCCAGCAGTGACCCCCGGGCCCTAAAACCTGGGAATGAGCAGTTCTTC
NA | TRBJ2-7 | NA | TRBV18 | CASSHRDNRVYEQYF | TGTGCCAGCTCACATCGGGACAATAGGGTCTACGAGCAGTACTTC
TRBD1 | TRBJ2-2 | NA | TRBV27 | CASSLSLTGLPTGELFF | TGTGCCAGCAGTTTATCTCTGACAGGGCTACCCACCGGGGAGCTGTTTTTT
TRBD1 | TRBJ1-1 | NA | TRBV18 | CASSPQGQGFEAFF | TGTGCCAGCTCACCCCAGGGACAGGGGTTCGAAGCTTTCTTT
NA | TRBJ1-4 | NA | TRBV11-2 | CASSFSGNSNEKLFF | TGTGCCAGCAGCTTTTCAGGGAACTCTAATGAAAAACTGTTTTTT
TRBD1 | TRBJ2-7 | once | TRBV27 | CASSSVLGQGVHEQYF | TGTGCCAGCAGTTCCGTCCTAGGACAGGGAGTACACGAGCAGTACTTC
NA | TRBJ1-2 | NA | TRBV5-4 | CASSSLGGEGYTF | TGTGCCAGCAGCTCCCTCGGTGGGGAGGGCTACACCTTC
NA | TRBJ2-7 | NA | TRBV11-1 | CASSLEGVVEQYF | TGTGCCAGCAGCTTAGAGGGGGTCGTCGAGCAGTACTTC
TRBD2 | TRBJ2-3 | NA | TRBV5-1 | CASRYGTSETDTQYF | TGCGCCAGCAGGTACGGGACTAGTGAAACAGATACGCAGTATTTT
NA | TRBJ2-7 | NA | TRBV2 | CASSLQQTYEQYF | TGTGCCAGCAGTCTACAGCAGACCTACGAGCAGTACTTC
NA | TRBJ2-7 | NA | TRBV19 | CASSIQGRNDEQYF | TGTGCCAGTAGTATTCAGGGGCGGAATGACGAGCAGTACTTC
TRBD2 | TRBJ2-1 | NA | TRBV7-3 | CASSQSLAGGGNEQFF | TGTGCCAGCAGCCAAAGCCTAGCGGGAGGTGGCAATGAGCAGTTCTTC
NA | TRBJ2-3 | NA | TRBV5-6 | CASSFRGGTDTQYF | TGTGCCAGCAGCTTTCGAGGGGGGACAGATACGCAGTATTTT
NA | TRBJ2-1 | few | TRBV11-2 | CASSLGTFVQGEQFF | TGTGCCAGCAGCTTAGGCACTTTCGTACAGGGTGAGCAGTTCTTC
NA | TRBJ2-1 | NA | TRBV27 | CASSLYRASEQFF | TGTGCCAGCAGTTTATATCGGGCCAGTGAGCAGTTCTTC
NA | TRBJ1-1 | NA | TRBV7-3 | CASSSSAQNTEAFF | TGTGCCAGCAGCTCGTCGGCACAGAACACTGAAGCTTTCTTT
NA | TRBJ2-5 | NA | TRBV5-6 | CASSLDWGGETQYF | TGTGCCAGCAGCTTAGACTGGGGAGGAGAGACCCAGTACTTC
NA | TRBJ1-2 | NA | TRBV6-1 | CASSVQGFGVDGYTF | TGTGCCAGCAGTGTTCAGGGGTTTGGAGTAGATGGCTACACCTTC
NA | TRBJ2-2 | NA | TRBV7-9 | CASSRDGGNTGELFF | TGTGCCAGCAGCCGGGACGGGGGAAACACCGGGGAGCTGTTTTTT
NA | TRBJ1-1 | NA | TRBV7-9 | CASSFGLLNTEAFF | TGTGCCAGCAGCTTTGGGCTATTGAACACTGAAGCTTTCTTT
TRBD1 | TRBJ1-2 | NA | TRBV5-6 | CASRGGQGLSYGYTF | TGTGCCAGCAGAGGGGGACAGGGGCTCTCCTATGGCTACACCTTC